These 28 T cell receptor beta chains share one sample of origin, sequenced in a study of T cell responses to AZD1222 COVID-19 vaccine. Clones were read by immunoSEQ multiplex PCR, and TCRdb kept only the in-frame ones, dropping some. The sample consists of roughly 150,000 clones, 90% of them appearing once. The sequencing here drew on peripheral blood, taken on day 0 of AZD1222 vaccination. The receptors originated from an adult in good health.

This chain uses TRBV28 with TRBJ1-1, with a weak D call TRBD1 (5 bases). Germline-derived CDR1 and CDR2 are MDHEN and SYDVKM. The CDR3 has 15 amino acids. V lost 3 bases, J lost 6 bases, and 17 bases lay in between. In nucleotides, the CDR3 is TGTGCCAGCAGTTTTCGGGACTTTAGGGGAGCTGAAGCTTTCTTT. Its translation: CASSFRDFRGAEAFF. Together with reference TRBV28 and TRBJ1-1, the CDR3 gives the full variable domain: DVKVTQSSRYLVKRTGEKVFLECVQDMDHENMFWYRQDPGLGLRLIYFSYDVKMKEKGDIPEGYSVSREKKERFSLILESASTNQTSMYLCASSFRDFRGAEAFFGQGTRLTVV.

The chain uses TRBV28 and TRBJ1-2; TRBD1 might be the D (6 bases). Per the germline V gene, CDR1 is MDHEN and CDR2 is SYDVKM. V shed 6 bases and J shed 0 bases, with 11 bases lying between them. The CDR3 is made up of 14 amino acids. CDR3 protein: CASSGDTANYGYTF. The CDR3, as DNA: TGTGCCAGCAGCGGGGACACCGCTAACTATGGCTACACCTTC.

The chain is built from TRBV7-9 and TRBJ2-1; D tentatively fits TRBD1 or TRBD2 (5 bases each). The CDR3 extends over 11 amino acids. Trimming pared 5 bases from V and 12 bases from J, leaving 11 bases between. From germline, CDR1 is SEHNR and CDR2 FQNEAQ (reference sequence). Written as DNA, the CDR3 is TGTGCCAGCAGCAACCGGGACGGGCAGTTCTTC. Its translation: CASSNRDGQFF. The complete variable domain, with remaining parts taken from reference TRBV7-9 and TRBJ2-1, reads DTGVSQNPRHKITKRGQNVTFRCDPISEHNRLYWYRQTLGQGPEFLTYFQNEAQLEKSRLLSDRFSAERPKGSFSTLEIQRTEQGDSAMYLCASSNRDGQFFGPGTRLTVL.

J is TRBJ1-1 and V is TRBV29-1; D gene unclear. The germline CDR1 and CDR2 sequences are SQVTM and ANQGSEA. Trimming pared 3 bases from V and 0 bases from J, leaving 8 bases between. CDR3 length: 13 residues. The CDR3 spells CSVERKLNTEAFF. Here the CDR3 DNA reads TGCAGCGTTGAGAGGAAGTTGAACACTGAAGCTTTCTTT.

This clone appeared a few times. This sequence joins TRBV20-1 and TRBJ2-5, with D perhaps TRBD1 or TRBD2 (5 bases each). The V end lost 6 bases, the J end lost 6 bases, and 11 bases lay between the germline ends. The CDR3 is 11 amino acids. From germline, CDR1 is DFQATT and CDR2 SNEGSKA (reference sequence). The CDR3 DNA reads TGCAGTGCATGGGACCGCCAGACCCAGTACTTC. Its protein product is CSAWDRQTQYF.

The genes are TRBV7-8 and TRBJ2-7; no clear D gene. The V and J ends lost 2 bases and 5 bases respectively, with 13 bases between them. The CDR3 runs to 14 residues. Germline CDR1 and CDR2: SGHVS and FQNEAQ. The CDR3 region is CASSLSPLPNEQYF. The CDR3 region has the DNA TGTGCCAGCAGCTTAAGTCCGCTCCCGAACGAGCAGTACTTC.

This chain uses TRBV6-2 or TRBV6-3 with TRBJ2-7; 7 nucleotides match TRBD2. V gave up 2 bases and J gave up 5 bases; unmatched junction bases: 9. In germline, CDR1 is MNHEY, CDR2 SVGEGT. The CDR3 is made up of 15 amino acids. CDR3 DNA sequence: TGTGCCAGCAGTTACCCGAGCGGGAATCTCCACGAGCAGTACTTC. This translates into CASSYPSGNLHEQYF.

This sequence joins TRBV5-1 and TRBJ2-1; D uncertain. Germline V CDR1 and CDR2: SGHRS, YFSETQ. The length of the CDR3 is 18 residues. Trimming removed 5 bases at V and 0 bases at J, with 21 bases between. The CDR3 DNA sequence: TGCGCCAGCAGTTTGATGGGCCCACCTTCAAGCTCCTACAATGAGCAGTTCTTC. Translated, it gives CASSLMGPPSSSYNEQFF.

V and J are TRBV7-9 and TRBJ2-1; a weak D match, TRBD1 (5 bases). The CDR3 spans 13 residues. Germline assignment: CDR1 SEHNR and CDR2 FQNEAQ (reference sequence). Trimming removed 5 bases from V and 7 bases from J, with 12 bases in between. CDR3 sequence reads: CASSRGQTNEQFF. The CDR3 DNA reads TGTGCCAGCAGCCGAGGACAAACAAATGAGCAGTTCTTC.

For the CDR3, the DNA is TGTGCCAGCAGCTTCAACACAGATACGCAGTATTTT. Encoded protein: CASSFNTDTQYF. This chain links TRBV7-3 with TRBJ2-3; D is ambiguous. The CDR3 spans 12 residues. CDR1 and CDR2 (germline): SGHTA, FQGTGA. Trimming took 3 bases from V and 2 from J, leaving 3 bases between them.

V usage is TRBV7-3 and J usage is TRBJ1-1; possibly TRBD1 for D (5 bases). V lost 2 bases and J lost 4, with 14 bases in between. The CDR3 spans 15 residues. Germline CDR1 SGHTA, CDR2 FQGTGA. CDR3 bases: TGTGCCAGCAGCTTAGAGGTGGGGCCCGCCACTGAAGCTTTCTTT. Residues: CASSLEVGPATEAFF.

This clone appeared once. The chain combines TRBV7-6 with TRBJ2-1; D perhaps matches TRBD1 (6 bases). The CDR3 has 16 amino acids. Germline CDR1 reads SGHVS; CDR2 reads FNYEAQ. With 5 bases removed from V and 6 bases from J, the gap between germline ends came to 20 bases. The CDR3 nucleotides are TGTGCCAGCAGCCCACATTCTAGGACAGTCTTCAATGAGCAGTTCTTC. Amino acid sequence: CASSPHSRTVFNEQFF.

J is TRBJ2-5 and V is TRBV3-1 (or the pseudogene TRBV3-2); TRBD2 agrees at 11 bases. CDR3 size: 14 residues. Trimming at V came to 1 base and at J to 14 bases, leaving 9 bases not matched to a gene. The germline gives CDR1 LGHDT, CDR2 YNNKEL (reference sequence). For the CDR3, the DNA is TGTGCCAGCAGCCAAGCGTTAGCGGGAGGGGGTTCATACTTC. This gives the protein CASSQALAGGGSYF.

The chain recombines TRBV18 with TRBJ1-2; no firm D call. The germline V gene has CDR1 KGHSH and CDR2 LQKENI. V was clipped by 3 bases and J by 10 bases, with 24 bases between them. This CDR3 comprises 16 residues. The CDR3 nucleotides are TGTGCCAGCTCACCGGGTCGTGAAATTCAGGAACGAGCCTACACCTTC. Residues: CASSPGREIQERAYTF.

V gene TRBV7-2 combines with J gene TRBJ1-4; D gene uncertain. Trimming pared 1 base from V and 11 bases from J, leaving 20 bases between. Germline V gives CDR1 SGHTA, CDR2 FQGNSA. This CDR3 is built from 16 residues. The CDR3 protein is CASSLGVGRASEKLFF. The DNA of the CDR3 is TGTGCCAGCAGCTTAGGCGTAGGGAGGGCGAGTGAGAAACTGTTTTTT.

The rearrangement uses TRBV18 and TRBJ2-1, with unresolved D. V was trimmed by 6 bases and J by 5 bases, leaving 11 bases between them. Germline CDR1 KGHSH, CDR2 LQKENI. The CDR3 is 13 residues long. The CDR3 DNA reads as TGTGCCAGCTCGCAGAGAAGTAACAATGAGCAGTTCTTC. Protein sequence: CASSQRSNNEQFF.

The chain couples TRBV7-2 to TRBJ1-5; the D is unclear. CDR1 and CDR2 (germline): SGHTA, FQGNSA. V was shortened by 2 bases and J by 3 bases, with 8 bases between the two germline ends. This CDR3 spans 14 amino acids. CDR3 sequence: CASSLTALNQPQHF. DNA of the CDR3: TGTGCCAGCAGCTTAACGGCCCTCAATCAGCCCCAGCATTTT.

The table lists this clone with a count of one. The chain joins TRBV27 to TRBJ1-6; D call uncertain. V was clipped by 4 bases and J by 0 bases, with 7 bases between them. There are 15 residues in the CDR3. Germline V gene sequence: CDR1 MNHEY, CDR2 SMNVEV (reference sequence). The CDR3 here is CASSYGVSYNSPLHF. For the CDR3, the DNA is TGTGCCAGCAGTTATGGGGTCTCCTATAATTCACCCCTCCACTTT.

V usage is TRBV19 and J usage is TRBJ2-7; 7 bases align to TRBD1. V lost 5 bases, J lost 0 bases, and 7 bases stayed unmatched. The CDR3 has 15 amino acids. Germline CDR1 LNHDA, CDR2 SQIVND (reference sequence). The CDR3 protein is CASSPDRASSYEQYF. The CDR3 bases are TGTGCCAGTAGTCCCGACAGGGCCTCCTCCTACGAGCAGTACTTC.

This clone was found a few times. The CDR3 nucleotides are TGTGCCAGCAGCCACGGACAGGTCAGGAACACTGAAGCTTTCTTT. This sequence encodes CASSHGQVRNTEAFF. The V gene is TRBV7-9, the J gene TRBJ1-1, with 7 bases lining up with TRBD1. CDR3 length: 15 amino acids. Germline V gene data show CDR1 as SEHNR and CDR2 as FQNEAQ (reference sequence). J gave up 1 base and V 5 bases, and 7 bases lay outside the gene matches.

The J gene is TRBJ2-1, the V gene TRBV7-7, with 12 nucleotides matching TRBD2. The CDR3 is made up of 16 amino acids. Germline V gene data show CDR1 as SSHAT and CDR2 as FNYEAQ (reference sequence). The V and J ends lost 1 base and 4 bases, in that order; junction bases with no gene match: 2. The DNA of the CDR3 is TGTGCCAGCAGCTTAGGTGGGACTAGCGGGTACAATGAGCAGTTCTTC. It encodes CASSLGGTSGYNEQFF.

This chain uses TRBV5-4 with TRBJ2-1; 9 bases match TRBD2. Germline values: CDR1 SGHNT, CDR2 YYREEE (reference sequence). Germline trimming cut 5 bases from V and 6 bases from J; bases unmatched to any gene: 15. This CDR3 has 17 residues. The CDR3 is CASRKTVSGSFGNEQFF. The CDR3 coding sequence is TGTGCCAGCAGGAAGACTGTTAGCGGGAGCTTCGGCAATGAGCAGTTCTTC. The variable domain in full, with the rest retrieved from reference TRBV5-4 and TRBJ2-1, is ETGVTQSPTHLIKTRGQQVTLRCSSQSGHNTVSWYQQALGQGPQFIFQYYREEENGRGNFPPRFSGLQFPNYSSELNVNALELDDSALYLCASRKTVSGSFGNEQFFGPGTRLTVL.

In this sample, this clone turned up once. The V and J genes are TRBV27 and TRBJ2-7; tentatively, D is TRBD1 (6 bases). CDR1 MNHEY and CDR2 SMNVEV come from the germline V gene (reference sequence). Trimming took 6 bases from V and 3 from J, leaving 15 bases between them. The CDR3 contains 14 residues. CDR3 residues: CASRYAGGSYEQYF. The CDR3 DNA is TGTGCCAGCAGATATGCTGGGGGCAGCTACGAGCAGTACTTC.

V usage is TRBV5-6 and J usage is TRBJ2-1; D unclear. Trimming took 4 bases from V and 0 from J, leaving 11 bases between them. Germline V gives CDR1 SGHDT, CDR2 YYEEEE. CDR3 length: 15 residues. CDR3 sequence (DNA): TGTGCCAGCAGCCAAGACATGAGCTCCTACAATGAGCAGTTCTTC. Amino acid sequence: CASSQDMSSYNEQFF. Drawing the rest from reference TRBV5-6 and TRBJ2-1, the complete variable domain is DAGVTQSPTHLIKTRGQQVTLRCSPKSGHDTVSWYQQALGQGPQFIFQYYEEEERQRGNFPDRFSGHQFPNYSSELNVNALLLGDSALYLCASSQDMSSYNEQFFGPGTRLTVL.

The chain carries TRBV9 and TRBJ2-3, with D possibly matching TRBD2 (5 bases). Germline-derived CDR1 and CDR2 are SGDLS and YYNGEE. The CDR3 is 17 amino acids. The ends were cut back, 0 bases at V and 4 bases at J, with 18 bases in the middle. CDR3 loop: CASSVDPLLGFPDTQYF. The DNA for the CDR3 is TGTGCCAGCAGCGTAGATCCTCTACTAGGTTTCCCAGATACGCAGTATTTT.

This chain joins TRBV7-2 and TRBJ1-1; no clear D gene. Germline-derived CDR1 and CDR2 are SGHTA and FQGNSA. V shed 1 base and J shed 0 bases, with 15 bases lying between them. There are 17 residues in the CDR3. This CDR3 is CASSLVPPGVMNTEAFF. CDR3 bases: TGTGCCAGCAGCTTAGTACCCCCAGGCGTCATGAACACTGAAGCTTTCTTT.

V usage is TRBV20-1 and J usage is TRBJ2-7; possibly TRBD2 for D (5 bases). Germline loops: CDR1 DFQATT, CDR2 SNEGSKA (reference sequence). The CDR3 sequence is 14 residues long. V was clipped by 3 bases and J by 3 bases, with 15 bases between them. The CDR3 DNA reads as TGCAGTGCTAGTTCTAGCCAGGCGATCTACGAGCAGTACTTC. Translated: CSASSSQAIYEQYF.

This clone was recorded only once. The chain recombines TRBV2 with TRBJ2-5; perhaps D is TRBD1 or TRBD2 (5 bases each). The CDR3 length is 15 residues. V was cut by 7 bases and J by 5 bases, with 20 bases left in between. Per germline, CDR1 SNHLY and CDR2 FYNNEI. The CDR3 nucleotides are TGTGCCAGCACCGAGTCGGGGCTAGTGATGGAGACCCAGTACTTC. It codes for CASTESGLVMETQYF.